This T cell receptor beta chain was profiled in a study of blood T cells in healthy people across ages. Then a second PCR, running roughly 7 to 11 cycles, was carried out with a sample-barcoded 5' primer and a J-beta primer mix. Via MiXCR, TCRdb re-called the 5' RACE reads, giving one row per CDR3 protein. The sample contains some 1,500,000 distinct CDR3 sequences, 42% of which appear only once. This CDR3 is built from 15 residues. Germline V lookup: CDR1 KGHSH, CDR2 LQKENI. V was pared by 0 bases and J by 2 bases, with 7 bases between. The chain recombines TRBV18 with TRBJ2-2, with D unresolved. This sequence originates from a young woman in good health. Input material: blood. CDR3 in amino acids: CASSPPDGNTGELFF. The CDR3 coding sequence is TGTGCCAGCTCACCACCGGACGGAAACACCGGGGAGCTGTTTTTT.